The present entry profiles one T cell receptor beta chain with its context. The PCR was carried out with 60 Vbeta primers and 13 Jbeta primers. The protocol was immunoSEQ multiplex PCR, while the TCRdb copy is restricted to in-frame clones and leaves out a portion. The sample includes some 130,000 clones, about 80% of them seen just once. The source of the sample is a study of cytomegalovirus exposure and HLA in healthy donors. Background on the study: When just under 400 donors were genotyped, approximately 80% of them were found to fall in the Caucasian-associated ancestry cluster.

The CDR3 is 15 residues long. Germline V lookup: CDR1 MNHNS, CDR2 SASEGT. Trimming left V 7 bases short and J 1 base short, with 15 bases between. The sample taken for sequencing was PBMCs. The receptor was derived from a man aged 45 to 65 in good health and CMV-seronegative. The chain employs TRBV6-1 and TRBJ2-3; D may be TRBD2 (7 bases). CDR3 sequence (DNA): TGTGCCAGCACCCTCCGGGGGGCAGGCACAGATACGCAGTATTTT. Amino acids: CASTLRGAGTDTQYF.